A selection of T cell receptor beta chains follows, all from one sample in a study of identical twins. MiXCR was run by TCRdb on the 5' RACE reads, yielding one entry per CDR3 protein. The sample has 550,000 to 800,000 distinct CDR3 sequences; about 7% are singletons. The sample was also linked to a second study, of yellow fever vaccine responses in identical twins.

Sequencing used PBMCs. The source of these receptors is a woman aged 18-30 years in good health. Both conserved end residues are part of each CDR3. Fields, in order: clone size, D gene, J gene, V gene, CDR3 protein, CDR3 DNA. A D gene is named only where the DNA matches it firmly. Some rows have no size entry. The others give once, few or many, or a class for an expanded clone.

>.|TRBD2|TRBJ2-3|TRBV20-1
CSASKLAGADTQYF
TGCAGTGCTAGTAAGCTAGCGGGAGCAGATACGCAGTATTTT
>many|.|TRBJ1-4|TRBV12-3/TRBV12-4
CASSLRGLYEKLFF
TGTGCCAGCAGTTTACGGGGGTTGTACGAAAAACTGTTTTTT
>many|.|TRBJ1-2|TRBV20-1
CSATSGYQGYTF
TGCAGTGCCACTAGCGGCTATCAAGGCTACACCTTC
>many|TRBD1|TRBJ1-2|TRBV15
CATSRDFGTGGGYTF
TGTGCCACCAGCAGAGATTTCGGGACAGGGGGTGGCTACACCTTC
>many|.|TRBJ2-2|TRBV14
CASSAGTIGTGELFF
TGTGCCAGCAGCGCCGGGACAATCGGAACCGGGGAGCTGTTTTTT
>.|TRBD1|TRBJ2-5|TRBV7-9
CASSLGTGVRETQYF
TGTGCCAGCAGCTTAGGGACAGGGGTTAGGGAGACCCAGTACTTC
>many|.|TRBJ2-1|TRBV20-1
CSARDPGRGNNEQFF
TGCAGTGCTAGAGATCCGGGACGGGGCAACAATGAGCAGTTCTTC
>few|.|TRBJ1-1|TRBV5-1
CASSLAGANPAEAFF
TGCGCCAGCAGCTTGGCCGGAGCCAACCCTGCTGAAGCTTTCTTT
>.|.|TRBJ2-3|TRBV2
CASSHGPGADTQYF
TGTGCCAGCAGTCATGGTCCGGGGGCTGATACGCAGTATTTT
>few|.|TRBJ1-5|TRBV7-9
CASSNRSSNQPQHF
TGTGCCAGCAGCAACAGGTCCAGCAATCAGCCCCAGCATTTT
>.|.|TRBJ2-5|TRBV12-3/TRBV12-4
CASSGTSETQYF
TGTGCCAGCAGTGGGACTTCTGAGACCCAGTACTTC
>.|.|TRBJ2-2|TRBV28
CASSPRMAGELFF
TGTGCCAGCAGTCCCCGCATGGCCGGGGAGCTGTTTTTT
>many|TRBD1|TRBJ2-7|TRBV5-1
CASSLEGQPSYEQYF
TGCGCCAGCAGCCTCGAGGGACAGCCGTCCTACGAGCAGTACTTC
>.|.|TRBJ2-3|TRBV7-2
CASSFFTTDTQYF
TGTGCCAGCAGCTTCTTCACGACAGATACGCAGTATTTT
>many|.|TRBJ2-3|TRBV6-1
CASSRTTSTDTQYF
TGTGCCAGCAGCCGGACAACTAGCACAGATACGCAGTATTTT
>.|.|TRBJ2-2|TRBV10-3
CAISEVGVSTGELFF
TGTGCCATCAGTGAGGTGGGGGTGAGCACCGGGGAGCTGTTTTTT
>.|.|TRBJ2-2|TRBV27
CASSPFAGVTNTGELFF
TGTGCCAGCAGCCCTTTTGCCGGAGTGACGAACACCGGGGAGCTGTTTTTT
>many|TRBD1|TRBJ2-7|TRBV5-6
CASSYGTGGYEQYF
TGTGCCAGCAGTTACGGGACAGGGGGCTACGAGCAGTACTTC
>.|.|TRBJ1-2|TRBV27
CASSLSTGIGYGYTF
TGTGCCAGCAGTTTATCGACCGGGATCGGTTATGGCTACACCTTC
>many|TRBD2|TRBJ2-1|TRBV29-1
CSVQGLAGPHEQFF
TGCAGCGTTCAAGGACTAGCGGGACCCCATGAGCAGTTCTTC
>many|.|TRBJ1-2|TRBV12-3/TRBV12-4
CASSLTKDYGYTF
TGTGCCAGCAGTTTGACGAAGGACTATGGCTACACCTTC
>.|.|TRBJ2-1|TRBV6-5
CASSYSRGGAGNEQFF
TGTGCCAGCAGTTACTCCCGTGGGGGGGCGGGCAATGAGCAGTTCTTC
>few|TRBD2|TRBJ2-1|TRBV5-1
CASSPDAAGGPDEQFF
TGCGCCAGCAGCCCGGACGCTGCGGGAGGGCCGGATGAGCAGTTCTTC
>few|TRBD2|TRBJ2-3|TRBV20-1
CSAPSGRVTDTQYF
TGCAGTGCTCCTAGCGGGAGGGTCACAGATACGCAGTATTTT
>.|.|TRBJ1-6|TRBV7-9
CASSGSNSPLHF
TGTGCCAGCAGCGGCTCTAATTCACCCCTCCACTTT
>.|.|TRBJ1-1|TRBV5-1
CASSLGSRPVTEAFF
TGCGCCAGCAGCTTAGGATCCCGCCCGGTGACTGAAGCTTTCTTT
>.|TRBD1|TRBJ2-2|TRBV7-9
CASSYKGQAVNTGELFF
TGTGCCAGCAGCTATAAAGGACAGGCCGTGAACACCGGGGAGCTGTTTTTT